The 17 T cell receptor beta chains given below trace back to one sample, sequenced in a study of tissue T cells after allogeneic stem cell transplantation. Here immunoSEQ multiplex PCR was the method, and the copy in TCRdb shows in-frame clones only, minus some. The sample has about 7,700 clones, 36% seen once. Time point given: mouse harvest day 14 after allogeneic transplant. The graft held 10^6 splenic CD5+ T cells and 10^7 T-cell-depleted bone marrow cells. Sequenced input: skin. Every receptor here comes from a female BALB/c mouse given C57BL/6 T cells with graft-versus-host disease after an allogeneic hematopoietic cell transplant.

To note about this clone: Gene names and germline match the mouse. From the germline J gene comes the end of the CDR3, since the read stops 1 residue before it. The V gene is TRBV3, the J gene TRBJ2-1; 8 bases fit TRBD2. CDR1 is SNHLY, CDR2 FYNGKV, per germline (reference sequence). V lost 5 bases and J lost 1; bases outside the gene matches: 4. CDR3 length: 15 residues. The CDR3 bases that were read are TGTGCCAGCAGCCCCCTGGGGGGAAACTATGCTGAGCAGTTC. Amino acid sequence: CASSPLGGNYAEQF. The whole CDR3 sequence reads CASSPLGGNYAEQFF.

This clone was seen a single time. Each gene name is a mouse one. The observed sequence ends 1 residue before the CDR3 terminus, with the missing tail filled in from the germline J gene. The chain recombines TRBV13-2 with TRBJ1-4; possibly TRBD1 for D (6 bases). Germline CDR1 NNHNN, CDR2 SYGAGS (reference sequence). The V end was cut by 0 bases, the J end by 14 bases, with 8 bases between. CDR3 length: 11 residues. The CDR3 loop reads CASGDARGLFF. Incomplete CDR3 DNA: TGTGCCAGCGGTGATGCAAGGGGGTTATTT.

This clone was counted only a few times. The germline and genes are mouse ones. The CDR3 goes on 1 residue after the read ends, and that part is filled in from the germline J gene. The chain has TRBV26 and TRBJ1-5; D unclear. Trimming took off 1 base at V and 0 bases at J, with 4 bases between the two ends. The CDR3 is 14 residues long. The germline gives CDR1 KGHPV, CDR2 FQNQEV (reference sequence). The sequenced CDR3 bases are TGTGCCAGCAGTCTGTGGAATAACAACCAGGCTCCGCTT. This encodes CASSLWNNNQAPL. The entire CDR3 is CASSLWNNNQAPLF.

With respect to this clone: Genes and germline are mouse. The CDR3 end falls 1 residue outside the read, so it is completed with the germline J gene. The chain joins TRBV26 to TRBJ1-4, with D uncertain. The CDR3 runs to 14 residues. V lost 4 bases and J lost 0, with 6 bases in between. Germline V gene sequence: CDR1 KGHPV, CDR2 FQNQEV (reference sequence). The CDR3 bases that were read are TGTGCCAGCAGTCGCACAGTTTCCAACGAAAGATTATTT. Protein product: CASSRTVSNERLF. The whole CDR3 protein is CASSRTVSNERLFF. Combining the CDR3 with reference TRBV26 and TRBJ1-4 gives the whole variable domain NSKVIQTPRYLVKGQGQKAKMRCIPEKGHPVVFWYQQNKNNEFKFLINFQNQEVLQQIDMTEKRFSAECPSNSPCSLEIQSSEAGDSALYLCASSRTVSNERLFFGHGTKLSVL.

The sample holds one count of this clone. Gene names follow the mouse nomenclature. The CDR3 extends 1 residue past the end of the read, so its final part is completed from the germline J gene. The rearrangement joins TRBV13-2 to TRBJ2-3, with no clear D. The CDR3 spans 14 residues. CDR1 and CDR2 from the germline V gene are NNHNN and SYGAGS (reference sequence). V was shortened by 2 bases and J by 0 bases, with 7 bases between the two germline ends. The CDR3 spells CASGETPSAETLYF. Incomplete CDR3 DNA: TGTGCCAGCGGTGAAACCCCTAGTGCAGAAACGCTGTAT.

This clone has just a few counts. Gene and germline names: mouse. The read gets to within 1 residue of the CDR3 end, and the germline J gene fills in the rest. The chain joins TRBV31 to TRBJ2-2; TRBD2 matches at 10 bases. Germline V CDR1 and CDR2: GKSSPN, SITVG. The J segment lost 3 bases and the V segment lost 5 bases, leaving 3 bases of the junction unmatched. The CDR3 runs 14 residues. CDR3 sequence: CAWGLGVDTGQLYF. CDR3 bases read: TGTGCCTGGGGACTGGGGGTGGACACCGGGCAGCTCTAC.

A remark on this clone: Any gene name here is a mouse gene name. From the germline J gene comes the end of the CDR3, since the read stops 1 residue before it. The V and J genes are TRBV5 and TRBJ2-4, with TRBD2 matching over 9 bases. Trimming cost V 2 bases and J 1 base; bases outside gene matches: 4. Germline assignment: CDR1 LGHNA and CDR2 YNLKQL (reference sequence). This CDR3 is built from 16 residues. The CDR3 protein is CASSQWGGAGQNTLYF. The covered CDR3 bases are TGTGCCAGCAGCCAATGGGGGGGCGCTGGTCAAAACACCTTGTAC.

This clone is categorized as medium-sized. Gene names follow the mouse nomenclature. The read ends 1 residue early relative to the CDR3; the germline J gene fills the gap. This chain uses TRBV26 with TRBJ1-4, with 7 nucleotides matching TRBD1. The CDR3 loop spans 15 amino acids. The junction had 3 bases not matched to a gene; V was cut back by 0 bases and J by 5 bases. Germline V lookup: CDR1 KGHPV, CDR2 FQNQEV (reference sequence). CDR3 sequence reads: CASSLSSRGNERLFF. The sequenced part of the CDR3 DNA is TGTGCCAGCAGTCTGTCTTCCAGGGGGAACGAAAGATTATTT.

Regarding this clone: Any gene name here is a mouse gene name. The read terminates 1 residue ahead of where the CDR3 ends, so the germline J gene completes it. The chain couples TRBV12-2 to TRBJ2-4, with 7 bases lining up with TRBD2. The CDR3 contains 14 residues. V shed 2 bases, J shed 2 bases, and the junction held 3 bases outside the gene matches. Germline values: CDR1 SGHLS, CDR2 HYDKME. The CDR3 DNA, read in part, is TGTGCCAGCTCTCCAACTGGGGTTCAAAACACCTTGTAC. Amino acids: CASSPTGVQNTLY. The complete CDR3 reads CASSPTGVQNTLYF.

As for this clone: Mouse names are used for the genes. The sequenced fragment ends 1 residue before the CDR3 boundary, so the rest is inferred from the germline J gene. V gene TRBV26 combines with J gene TRBJ2-5; 8 bases are shared with TRBD2. Trimming removed 4 bases from V and 4 bases from J; junction bases left unmatched: 4. Germline V gene data show CDR1 as KGHPV and CDR2 as FQNQEV (reference sequence). This CDR3 is built from 14 residues. CDR3 DNA, as far as it was read: TGTGCCAGCAGTCCCTGGGGGGCGAAAGACACCCAGTAC. Its protein product is CASSPWGAKDTQY. The CDR3 reads in full as CASSPWGAKDTQYF.

In its sample, this clone was seen once. Germline and genes here are mouse. The missing CDR3 end, 1 residue past where the read stops, is filled in from the germline J gene. V usage is TRBV3 and J usage is TRBJ2-5; D is ambiguous. The germline V gene has CDR1 SNHLY and CDR2 FYNGKV (reference sequence). Trimming took 2 bases from V and 3 from J, leaving 3 bases between them. This CDR3 is 12 amino acids long. The CDR3 sequence: CASSLWQDTQYF. The sequenced CDR3 bases are TGTGCCAGCAGCTTATGGCAAGACACCCAGTAC. The entire variable domain, with the rest obtained from reference TRBV3 and TRBJ2-5, is as follows: GPKVLQIPSHQIIDMGQMVTLNCDPVSNHLYFYWYKQILGQQMEFLVNFYNGKVMEKSKLFKDQFSVERPDGSYFTLKIQPTALEDSAVYFCASSLWQDTQYFGPGTRLLVL.

This clone showed up just once. The gene symbols are mouse symbols. Read data end 1 residue before the CDR3 end; the end is taken from the germline J gene. The V and J genes are TRBV12-1 and TRBJ1-4; 8 bases map to TRBD1. The CDR3 contains 15 residues. CDR1 is SGHSN and CDR2 is HYEKVE in the germline V gene. The V and J ends lost 2 bases and 2 bases, in that order; junction bases with no gene match: 3. This chain's CDR3 is CASSPQGASNERLFF. The DNA read from the CDR3 is TGTGCCAGCTCTCCTCAGGGGGCCTCCAACGAAAGATTATTT. The variable domain in full, completed from reference TRBV12-1 and TRBJ1-4, reads DSGVVQSPRHIIKEKGGRSVLTCIPISGHSNVVWYQQTLGKELKFLIQHYEKVERDKGFLPSRFSVQQFDDYHSEMNMSALELEDSAMYFCASSPQGASNERLFFGHGTKLSVL.

Judged by abundance, this clone is large. Any gene name here is a mouse gene name. The read finishes 1 residue shy of the CDR3 end, and the germline J gene is used to complete it. The rearrangement uses TRBV19 and TRBJ1-2, with D tentatively TRBD1 (6 bases). Trimming took off 5 bases at V and 0 bases at J, with 8 bases between the two ends. This CDR3 is built from 13 residues. Germline V CDR1 and CDR2: FNHDT, SITEND (reference sequence). The CDR3 bases that were read are TGTGCCAGCAGCTACAGGGCAAACTCCGACTACACC. Amino acid sequence: CASSYRANSDYT. The full CDR3 sequence reads CASSYRANSDYTF.

A few counts support this clone. Gene labels here are mouse ones. With the read ending 1 residue before the CDR3 end, the germline J gene is used to fill in that end. This sequence joins TRBV3 and TRBJ2-1; TRBD1 aligns across 9 bases. The germline V gene encodes CDR1 SNHLY and CDR2 FYNGKV (reference sequence). CDR3 length: 15 amino acids. Trimming took 3 bases from V and 4 from J; bases not matched to a gene: 4. The CDR3 is CASSFGQGRYAEQFF. Incomplete CDR3 DNA: TGTGCCAGCAGCTTCGGACAGGGGAGGTATGCTGAGCAGTTC.

Turning to this clone: Gene names denote mouse genes. The read is 1 residue too short to cover the CDR3 end, so that end is filled in from the germline J gene. The V call is TRBV26, the J call TRBJ1-1; a possible D gene is TRBD1 (5 bases). Germline CDR1 reads KGHPV; CDR2 reads FQNQEV (reference sequence). Trimming took off 4 bases at V and 7 bases at J, with 13 bases between the two ends. The CDR3 length is 13 residues. CDR3 sequence reads: CASSRRREGEVFF. Incomplete CDR3 DNA: TGTGCCAGCAGTCGGCGCAGGGAGGGAGAAGTCTTC.

The table lists this clone with a few counts. The genes and germline here are from mouse. The read terminates 1 residue before the CDR3 end, so the remaining end is supplied by the germline J gene. The rearrangement joins TRBV26 to TRBJ2-7; TRBD2 aligns across 9 bases. With 4 bases clipped from V and 4 bases from J, the junction kept 2 bases outside the gene matches. Looked up from germline, CDR1 is KGHPV and CDR2 is FQNQEV (reference sequence). The length of the CDR3 is 13 residues. Partial CDR3 DNA: TGTGCCAGCAGTCCTACTGGGGGGTATGAACAGTAC. This codes for CASSPTGGYEQY. The whole CDR3 sequence is CASSPTGGYEQYF.

This clone was detected once. Gene names and germline refer to mouse. The DNA ends 1 residue before the CDR3 does, and the rest of the CDR3 is filled in from the germline J gene. The chain links TRBV23 to TRBJ1-1. The germline V gene has CDR1 KGHTA and CDR2 FQNQQP. The CDR3 totals 12 residues. The DNA read from the CDR3 is TGCTCCAGCAGTCAGGGGGACACAGAAGTCTTC. It encodes CSSSQGDTEVF. The full CDR3 reads CSSSQGDTEVFF.